A selection of T cell receptor beta chains follows, all from one sample in a study of blood T cell repertoires in COVID-19. Measured with immunoSEQ multiplex PCR; TCRdb has only the in-frame clones, and not every one. Among about 68,000 clones listed, roughly 88% were seen once. The sample was peripheral blood. The receptors were gathered from a human donor in a cohort sampled during active COVID-19. CDR3s include the opening cysteine and the closing phenylalanine or tryptophan. A D gene is named only where the DNA matches it firmly.

TRBJ2-1 TRBV24-1 TRBD2 CATSEHGLAGGPKLNNEQFF TGTGCCACCAGTGAACACGGACTAGCGGGGGGACCGAAACTGAACAATGAGCAGTTCTTC
TRBJ1-4 TRBV28 TRBD1 CASSTHYGQALGEKLFF TGTGCCAGCAGTACCCACTACGGACAGGCTCTAGGGGAAAAACTGTTTTTT
TRBJ2-1 TRBV7-8 TRBD2 CASSPWTSGAFYNEQFF TGTGCCAGCAGCCCCTGGACTAGCGGAGCCTTCTACAATGAGCAGTTCTTC
TRBJ1-2 TRBV28 . CASVQANYGYTF TGTGCCAGCGTGCAGGCTAACTATGGCTACACCTTC
TRBJ1-5 TRBV6-2/TRBV6-3 TRBD1 CASSWVPGQGTYSNQPQHF TGTGCCAGCAGTTGGGTTCCGGGACAGGGGACCTACTCTAATCAGCCCCAGCATTTT
TRBJ2-5 TRBV11-2 . CASSLPLTPGETQYF TGTGCCAGCAGCTTACCATTGACCCCGGGGGAGACCCAGTACTTC
TRBJ2-5 TRBV7-7 TRBD2 CASSSAGLAGKKTQYF TGTGCTAGCAGCTCCGCGGGACTAGCGGGAAAAAAGACCCAGTACTTC
TRBJ2-7 TRBV28 TRBD1 CASSSLYSGTGLEQYF TGTGCCAGCAGTTCCCTGTACTCCGGGACAGGTCTCGAGCAGTACTTC
TRBJ1-4 TRBV19 . CATTGGEKLFF TGTGCCACCACCGGGGGGGAAAAACTGTTTTTT
TRBJ1-2 TRBV28 . CASSIATGRYGYTF TGTGCCAGCAGTATAGCCACCGGAAGATATGGCTACACCTTC
TRBJ1-2 TRBV3-1/TRBV3-2 . CASSQDIRGGYTF TGTGCCAGCAGCCAAGATATCAGGGGAGGCTACACCTTC
TRBJ2-1 TRBV24-1 TRBD1 CATEGQGYNEQFF TGTGCCACCGAGGGACAGGGCTACAATGAGCAGTTCTTC